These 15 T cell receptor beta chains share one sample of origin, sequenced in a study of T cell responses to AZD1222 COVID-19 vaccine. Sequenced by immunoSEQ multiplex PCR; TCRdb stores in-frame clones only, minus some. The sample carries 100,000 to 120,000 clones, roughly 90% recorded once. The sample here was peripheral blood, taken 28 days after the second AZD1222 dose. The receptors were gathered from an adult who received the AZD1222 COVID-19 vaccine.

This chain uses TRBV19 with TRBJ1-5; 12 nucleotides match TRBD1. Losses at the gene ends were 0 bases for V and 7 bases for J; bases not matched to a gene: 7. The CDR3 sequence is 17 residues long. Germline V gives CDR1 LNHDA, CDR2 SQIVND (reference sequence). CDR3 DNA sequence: TGTGCCAGTAGTATAGATTGGGGACAGGGGGCGCGGCAGCCCCAGCATTTT. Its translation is CASSIDWGQGARQPQHF.

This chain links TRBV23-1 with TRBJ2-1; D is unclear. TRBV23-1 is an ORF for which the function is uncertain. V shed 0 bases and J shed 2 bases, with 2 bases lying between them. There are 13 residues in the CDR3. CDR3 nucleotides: TGCGCCAGCAGTCAATCGACCTACAATGAGCAGTTCTTC. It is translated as CASSQSTYNEQFF.

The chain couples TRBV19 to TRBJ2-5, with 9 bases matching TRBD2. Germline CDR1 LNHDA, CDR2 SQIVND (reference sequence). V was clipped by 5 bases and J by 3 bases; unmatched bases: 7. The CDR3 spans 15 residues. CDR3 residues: CASSDSGRKEETQYF. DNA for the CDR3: TGTGCCAGTAGTGATAGCGGGAGAAAGGAAGAGACCCAGTACTTC.

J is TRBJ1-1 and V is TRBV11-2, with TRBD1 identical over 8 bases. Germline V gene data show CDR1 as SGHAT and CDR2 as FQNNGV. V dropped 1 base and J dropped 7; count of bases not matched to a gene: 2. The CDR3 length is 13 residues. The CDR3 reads CASSLGQGLEAFF. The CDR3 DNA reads TGTGCCAGCAGCTTAGGACAGGGGCTTGAAGCTTTCTTT.

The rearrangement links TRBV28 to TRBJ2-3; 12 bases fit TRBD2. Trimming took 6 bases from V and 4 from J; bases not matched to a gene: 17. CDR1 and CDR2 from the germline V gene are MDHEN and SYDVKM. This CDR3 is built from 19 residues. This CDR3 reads CASRNEGLAGSTGADTQYF. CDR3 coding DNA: TGTGCCAGCAGAAACGAGGGACTAGCGGGCTCCACTGGGGCAGATACGCAGTATTTT.

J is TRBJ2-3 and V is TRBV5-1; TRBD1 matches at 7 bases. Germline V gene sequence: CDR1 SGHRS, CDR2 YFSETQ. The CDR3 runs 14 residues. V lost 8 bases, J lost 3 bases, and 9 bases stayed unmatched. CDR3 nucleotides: TGCGCCAGTCAAACCGGGACAGAAACAGATACGCAGTATTTT. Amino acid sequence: CASQTGTETDTQYF.

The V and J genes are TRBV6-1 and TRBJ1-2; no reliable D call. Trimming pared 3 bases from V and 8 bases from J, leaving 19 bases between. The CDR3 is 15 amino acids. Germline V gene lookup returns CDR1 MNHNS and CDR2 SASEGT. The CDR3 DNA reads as TGTGCCAGCAGTGATAGAGGACCGTCTTTTCGCGGCTACACCTTC. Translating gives CASSDRGPSFRGYTF.

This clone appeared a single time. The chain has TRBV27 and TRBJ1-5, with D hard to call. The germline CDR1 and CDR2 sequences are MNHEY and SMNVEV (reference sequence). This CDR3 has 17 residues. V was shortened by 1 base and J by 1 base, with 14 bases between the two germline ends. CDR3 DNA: TGTGCCAGCAGTTTATATAGTCGGGCAGCCAGCAATCAGCCCCAGCATTTT. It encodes CASSLYSRAASNQPQHF.

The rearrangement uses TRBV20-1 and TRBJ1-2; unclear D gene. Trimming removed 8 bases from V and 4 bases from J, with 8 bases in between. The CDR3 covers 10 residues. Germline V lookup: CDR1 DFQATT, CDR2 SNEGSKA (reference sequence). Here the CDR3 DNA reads TGCAGTCCCCCCCCCTATGGCTACACCTTC. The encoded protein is CSPPPYGYTF.

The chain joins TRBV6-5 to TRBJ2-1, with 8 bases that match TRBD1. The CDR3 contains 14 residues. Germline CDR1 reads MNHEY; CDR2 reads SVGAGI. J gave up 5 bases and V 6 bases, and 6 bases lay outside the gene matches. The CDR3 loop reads CASRSDRGHNEQFF. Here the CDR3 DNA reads TGTGCCAGCAGGAGCGACAGGGGCCACAATGAGCAGTTCTTC.

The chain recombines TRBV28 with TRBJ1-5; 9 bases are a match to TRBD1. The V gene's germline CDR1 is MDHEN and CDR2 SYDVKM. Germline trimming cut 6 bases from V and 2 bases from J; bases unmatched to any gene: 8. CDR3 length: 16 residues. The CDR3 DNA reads TGTGCCAGCAGCTTCACAGGGGGCTATGGCAATCAGCCCCAGCATTTT. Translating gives CASSFTGGYGNQPQHF.

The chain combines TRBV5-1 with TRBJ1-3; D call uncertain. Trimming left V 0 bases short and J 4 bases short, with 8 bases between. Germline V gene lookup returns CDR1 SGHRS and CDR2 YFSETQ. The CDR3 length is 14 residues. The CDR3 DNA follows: TGCGCCAGCAGCTTGGTTTCCGACGGAAACACCATATATTTT. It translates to CASSLVSDGNTIYF.

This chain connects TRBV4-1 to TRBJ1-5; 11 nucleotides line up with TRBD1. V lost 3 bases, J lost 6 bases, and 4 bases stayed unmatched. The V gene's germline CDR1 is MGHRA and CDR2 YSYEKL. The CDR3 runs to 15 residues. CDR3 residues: CASSQGQGDRQPQHF. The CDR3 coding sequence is TGCGCCAGCAGCCAGGGACAGGGGGATCGTCAGCCCCAGCATTTT.

CDR3 residues: CASSLWGQPQHF. The CDR3 coding sequence is TGTGCCAGCAGCTTATGGGGCCAGCCCCAGCATTTT. The chain links TRBV7-9 to TRBJ1-5, with TRBD1 as a possible D gene (5 bases). Per germline, CDR1 SEHNR and CDR2 FQNEAQ (reference sequence). Deletions cut 2 bases from V and 7 bases from J, with 6 bases between. This CDR3 contains 12 residues.

The chain's CDR3 is CSVRLVQGAYYGYTF. The CDR3 DNA reads TGCAGCGTTAGATTAGTCCAGGGGGCGTACTATGGCTACACCTTC. The chain recombines TRBV29-1 with TRBJ1-2, with 8 bases identical to TRBD1. The CDR3 totals 15 residues. Trimming took 5 bases from V and 3 from J; bases not matched to a gene: 11. Germline CDR1 SQVTM, CDR2 ANQGSEA.